This T cell receptor (beta chain) was captured in a study of T cell responses to AZD1222 COVID-19 vaccine. Study-level points and caveats: Spike-specific TCR breadth and depth rose after two AZD1222 doses. Researchers took repertoire samples only after the peak T cell response had come. Donors, mostly white British, included more females; clonal diversity was possibly underestimated.

Produced via immunoSEQ multiplex PCR; TCRdb's table is partial and in-frame only. Altogether fewer than 85,000 clones are present, around 89% being singletons, with the ten largest covering 30% to 35%. There are 17 residues in the CDR3. Trimming removed 6 bases from V and 1 base from J, with 21 bases in between. CDR1 and CDR2 (germline): MDHEN, SYDVKM. This clone appeared once. Its antigen is not known. The source is an adult in good health. Sequences were derived from peripheral blood, sampled on day 0 of AZD1222 vaccination. This chain joins TRBV28 and TRBJ2-5; D remains unclear. DNA of the CDR3: TGTGCCAGCAGCCCCGCCGGGCAGGCCCTCTTCCAAGAGACCCAGTACTTC. As protein: CASSPAGQALFQETQYF.